This T cell receptor (beta chain) was retrieved from a study of beta chain features in type 1 diabetes. General study points: Shortening that was moderate but significant affected the TCRB CDR3s of Type 1 diabetes patients in all four CD4+ subsets.

Expressed TCRB transcripts were sequenced after all isolated RNA was converted to cDNA. The assay was immunoSEQ multiplex PCR, and TCRdb's table has in-frame clones only and misses some. This table has under 300,000 clones, just over 20% appearing once. In the case of this clone: Its antigen is still unknown.

The CDR3 contains 15 residues. Germline V gene sequence: CDR1 SGHNT, CDR2 YYREEE (reference sequence). V dropped 2 bases and J dropped 1; count of bases not matched to a gene: 4. The receptor comes from a woman aged 40 to 50 with type 1 diabetes. This chain joins TRBV5-4 and TRBJ2-5, with TRBD2 identical over 8 bases. The specimen was naive CD4+ T cells from blood. The CDR3 sequence is CASSFSAGGQETQYF. The DNA for the CDR3 is TGTGCCAGCAGCTTTTCGGCGGGAGGCCAAGAGACCCAGTACTTC.